This entry concerns a single T cell receptor beta chain. Its antigen remains unidentified. Repertoires were generated with immunoSEQ multiplex PCR, while TCRdb's copy carries only in-frame clones and drops some. The sample contains about 67,000 clones, 70% to 90% of which appear only once. This sample stems from a study of OX40 agonist ivuxolimab in advanced cancers. Looking at the study overall: Intravenous ivuxolimab at 0.01 to 10 mg/kg was given to patients every 2 weeks. Regarding the study as a whole: The 0.1-3.0 mg/kg partial responders had among the lowest clonal expansion. On average, CD8+ T cells had more expanded clones than CD4+.

CDR3 length equals 14 residues. The sequences come from CD4+ or CD8+ T cells sorted from blood, collected in a trial of the OX40 agonist ivuxolimab. This TCR came from an adult with an advanced solid tumor such as melanoma, head and neck, liver or kidney cancer. J is TRBJ1-2 and V is TRBV21-1; TRBD1 reflects the table's D call only, with no check against the DNA. TRBV21-1 is classified as a pseudogene. In DNA form, the CDR3 reads TGTGCCAGCAGCAACGGACAGTACAACTATGGCTACACCTTC. It translates to CASSNGQYNYGYTF.